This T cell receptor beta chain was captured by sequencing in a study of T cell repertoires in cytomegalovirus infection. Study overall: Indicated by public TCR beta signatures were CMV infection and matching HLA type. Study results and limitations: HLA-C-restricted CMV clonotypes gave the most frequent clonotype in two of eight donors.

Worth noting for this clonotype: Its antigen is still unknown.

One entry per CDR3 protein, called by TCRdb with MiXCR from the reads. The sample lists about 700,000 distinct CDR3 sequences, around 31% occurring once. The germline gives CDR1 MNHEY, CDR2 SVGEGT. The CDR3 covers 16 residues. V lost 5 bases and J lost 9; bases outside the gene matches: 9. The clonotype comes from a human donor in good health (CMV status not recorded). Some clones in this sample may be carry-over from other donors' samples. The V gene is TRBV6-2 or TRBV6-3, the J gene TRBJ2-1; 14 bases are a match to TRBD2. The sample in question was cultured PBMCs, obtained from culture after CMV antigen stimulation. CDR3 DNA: TGTGCCAGCAGTCACATGACTAGCGGGAGGGCCCTTGAGCAGTTCTTC. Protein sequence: CASSHMTSGRALEQFF.